One and the same sample provided the 5 T cell receptor beta chains below, sequenced in a study of a mutant IDH1 vaccine in newly diagnosed glioma (dated by TCRdb to the early 2020s). No antigens are known for them. In light of the paper, this sample's time point label describes: week 5, during vaccination. A 20-mer mutant IDH1 peptide at 300 micrograms in Montanide made up each vaccine dose, which was injected subcutaneously together with topical imiquimod. The receptor library was made with the immunoSEQ multiplex PCR assay. What TCRdb holds here is the immuneACCESS table cut down to in-frame rearrangements. Part of the clones is not present; checked against another copy, under half of the missing clones reflect an unresolved V gene, and the others are unexplained. This sample lists about 59,000 clones; about 87% were detected once. 4.6% of the sample is in the top ten clones. Here the sequenced sample was PBMCs, taken from a glioma patient whose treatment included an IDH1 peptide vaccine. The receptors were gathered from a woman between 40 and 50 years old with glioma.

The chain combines TRBV5-1 with TRBJ1-1; the D is unclear. Germline values: CDR1 SGHRS, CDR2 YFSETQ. This CDR3 is 14 amino acids long. The germline V and J ends were trimmed by 0 bases and 4 bases, with 10 bases remaining between them. The CDR3, as DNA: TGCGCCAGCAGCTTGGTTGTCGACGTCACTGAAGCTTTCTTT. The encoded protein is CASSLVVDVTEAFF.

The J gene is TRBJ1-1, the V gene TRBV5-1, with 10 bases that match TRBD1. CDR1 is SGHRS and CDR2 is YFSETQ in the germline V gene. The CDR3 consists of 17 residues. After removal of 4 bases from V and 2 bases from J, the junction contained 11 bases not matched to a gene. The CDR3 loop reads CASSHSRDRGSNTEAFF. The CDR3 DNA reads as TGCGCCAGCAGCCACTCCCGGGACAGGGGCTCCAACACTGAAGCTTTCTTT.

The chain uses TRBV6-6 and TRBJ1-5, with 11 bases matching TRBD1. V lost 5 bases, J lost 6 bases, and 3 bases stayed unmatched. CDR1 is MNHNY, CDR2 SVGAGI, per germline (reference sequence). The CDR3 has 14 amino acids. CDR3 sequence (DNA): TGTGCCAGCAGTGGGACAGGGGGTCTTCAGCCCCAGCATTTT. Encoded protein: CASSGTGGLQPQHF.

The rearrangement links TRBV18 to TRBJ1-2; D is possibly TRBD1 (6 bases). Trimming stripped 2 bases from V and 4 bases from J, with 17 bases between. CDR1 and CDR2 from the germline V gene are KGHSH and LQKENI. CDR3 length equals 16 residues. The CDR3 spells CASSPRAGADTYGYTF. In DNA form, the CDR3 reads TGTGCCAGCTCACCAAGGGCAGGGGCCGATACCTATGGCTACACCTTC.

The chain is built from TRBV7-8 and TRBJ2-5, with TRBD2 as a possible D gene (6 bases). Germline CDR1 and CDR2: SGHVS and FQNEAQ. The CDR3 is made up of 12 amino acids. Between the trimmed V and J ends, which lost 8 bases and 3 bases, there was a span of 10 bases. CDR3 amino acids: CASSRGKETQYF. Here the CDR3 DNA reads TGTGCCAGCTCCCGGGGGAAAGAGACCCAGTACTTC. The full variable domain, with the rest looked up from reference TRBV7-8 and TRBJ2-5, is GAGVSQSPRYKVAKRGQDVALRCDPISGHVSLFWYQQALGQGPEFLTYFQNEAQLDKSGLPSDRFFAERPEGSVSTLKIQRTQQEDSAVYLCASSRGKETQYFGPGTRLLVL.